This entry describes one T cell receptor beta chain. No cognate antigen has been identified for it. No much larger clonotype is one base removed from it; base qualities were not supplied. Trimming at the junction amounts to 1 base on V and 1 base on J, and the germline ends lie 10 bases apart. CDR1 and CDR2 were assigned from the germline V gene as MGHRA and YSYEKL. Including cysteine and phenylalanine, the CDR3 has 15 amino acids. Just CDR3 DNA is preserved here, 45 bases in frame from base 1. This record comes from a study of blood T cell repertoires in COVID-19 (TCRdb year 2020). In the study overall: The collaborator samples originated in the United States, Italy and Spain and spanned the acute and convalescent phases of COVID-19. The material from the prospective study consisted of cDNA or gDNA derived from T cells, B-cell-depleted T cells, or PBMCs. Where available, HLA class I and class II types were obtained from metadata supplied by the sample provider rather than from assay-based typing. A de-identified subject ID, COVID-19 status, age in years and sex were almost always included in the sample metadata. Subjects who had been exposed to COVID-19, were actively infected with it, or had recovered from it provided the deeply sampled blood TCRbeta repertoires that made up the dataset. The samples were drawn from the first 160 participants of the ongoing ImmuneRACE study and from over 950 subjects provided by 6 global collaborators. The repertoires were released in a freely available public database intended as a resource for research on the immune response to SARS-CoV-2.

The immunoSEQ Assay, a bias-controlled multiplex PCR, was used to amplify TCRbeta CDR3 regions from genomic DNA. Processing in the source paper ran as follows. Within the assay, amplification of reference gene primers was used to estimate how many nucleated cells each sample contained. To quantify the absolute abundance of each unique TCRbeta CDR3 rearrangement, sequence reads were collapsed and filtered. Productive Simpson clonality was computed per sample as the square root of Simpson's diversity index over productive rearrangements. The immuneACCESS repertoire file appears here via TCRdb, limited to in-frame rearrangements. These files lack a portion of the clones; in checked studies, under half of the deficit traces to unresolved V genes, and the cause of the others is not known. For V, J and clone size, that table is used; D and trimming come from the DNA. The sample records about 200,000 clones, 80% of which are singletons. The top ten clones comprise around 7.4% of the sample.

General conclusions and limits of the study: How much clinical and demographic metadata was included differed by source and by participant, and the metadata was provided uncurated.

In the prospective study, participants were about 18 to 100 years old, resided in about two dozen geographic areas of the United States, and were enrolled through a virtual design. In the prospective study, cohorts were assigned on the basis of participant-reported clinical history obtained from a screening survey and a study questionnaire. Each participant in the prospective study had whole blood, serum and a nasopharyngeal or oropharyngeal swab collected by mobile phlebotomists. Additional blood draws and questionnaires over an approximately two-month period could optionally be provided by prospective study participants. Before DNA extraction, blood samples from the prospective study were shipped at room temperature or frozen.

The sample taken for sequencing was PBMCs or T cells enriched from blood (not recorded which). The source is a woman aged 40 to 55 with acute COVID-19. The chain joins TRBV4-1 to TRBJ1-1; no confident D gene assignment can be made. The CDR3 protein is CASSQVYFQNTEAFF. The sequenced DNA: TGCGCCAGCAGCCAAGTCTATTTTCAGAACACTGAAGCTTTCTTT.